The 20 T cell receptor beta chains below all came from one sample that was sequenced in a study of T cells in Graves' hyperthyroidism and ophthalmopathy. RNA transcripts gave rise to amplified TCR beta CDR3 regions. The primer set for the first-round RT-PCR of the TCR CDR3 was HTBI. Each CDR3 protein gets one entry after TCRdb re-called the multiplex PCR reads with MiXCR. Among 450,000 to 650,000 distinct CDR3 sequences listed, around 21% were seen once. Sequencing was performed on blood. These receptors all stem from a man younger than 35 with Graves' hyperthyroidism.

This clonotype has more than one count but fewer than ten. This chain links TRBV12-3 or TRBV12-4 with TRBJ1-1, with 9 bases matching TRBD1. Germline trimming cut 1 base from V and 4 bases from J; bases unmatched to any gene: 10. This CDR3 comprises 17 residues. In DNA form, the CDR3 reads TGTGCCAGCAGTTTAGGGGACAGGGTCTCCATCGGCACTGAAGCTTTCTTT. Protein sequence: CASSLGDRVSIGTEAFF.

This clonotype was picked up many times. This chain uses TRBV12-3 or TRBV12-4 with TRBJ1-2; TRBD1 agrees at 8 bases. The J segment lost 10 bases and the V segment lost 5 bases, leaving 9 bases of the junction unmatched. The CDR3 is 13 residues long. As DNA, the CDR3 is TGTGCCAGCAGTCCGAGGACAGGGATCACCTACACCTTC. Translated: CASSPRTGITYTF.

This chain links TRBV12-3 or TRBV12-4 with TRBJ2-5; TRBD2 matches at 11 bases. CDR3 length: 16 amino acids. V lost 3 bases and J lost 4; bases outside the gene matches: 7. DNA of the CDR3: TGTGCCAGCAGTTTGACTAGCGGGATTGGGGCAGAGACCCAGTACTTC. Encoded protein: CASSLTSGIGAETQYF.

This clonotype was counted many times. V is TRBV11-1 and J is TRBJ1-1, with 7 bases fitting TRBD1. After removal of 5 bases from V and 1 base from J, the junction contained 10 bases not matched to a gene. The CDR3 runs to 16 residues. The germline V gene has CDR1 SGHAT and CDR2 FQDESV (reference sequence). The CDR3 region is CASSIRRQGENTEAFF. DNA of the CDR3: TGTGCCAGCAGCATACGAAGACAGGGCGAGAACACTGAAGCTTTCTTT.

This clonotype was seen a few times. A much larger clone differs by one base, so this may be a read error. The chain employs TRBV15 and TRBJ1-5; D call uncertain. Per the germline V gene, CDR1 is LNHNV and CDR2 is YYDKDF (reference sequence). The length of the CDR3 is 18 residues. The CDR3 nucleotides read TGTGCCACCAGTAACGGACGTCAGGCTCGAAATAGCAATCAGCCCAAGCATTTT. This translates into CATSNGRQARNSNQPKHF.

The chain employs TRBV6-1 and TRBJ2-5, with 7 bases matching TRBD2. Germline trimming cut 10 bases from V and 5 bases from J; bases unmatched to any gene: 16. Germline loops: CDR1 MNHNS, CDR2 SASEGT. The CDR3 loop spans 15 amino acids. DNA of the CDR3: TGTGCCACCCTGGGGAGGGGAGAGTGGTGGGAGACCCAGTACTTC. Residues: CATLGRGEWWETQYF.

This chain joins TRBV28 and TRBJ2-5, with D perhaps assigned TRBD1 or TRBD2 (5 bases each). Trimming left V 4 bases short and J 1 base short, with 22 bases between. Per the germline V gene, CDR1 is MDHEN and CDR2 is SYDVKM. This CDR3 is built from 18 residues. The CDR3 DNA is TGTGCCAGCAGTTCTACCGGGACCACTAACTCCATCCAAGAGACCCAGTACTTC. It codes for CASSSTGTTNSIQETQYF.

J is TRBJ1-5 and V is TRBV11-2; D is perhaps TRBD1 (5 bases). The V and J ends lost 0 bases and 9 bases respectively, with 15 bases between them. The CDR3 has 15 residues. Germline CDR1 and CDR2: SGHAT and FQNNGV. The CDR3 DNA reads as TGTGCCAGCAGCTTAGACCTGGGGGATTATCGGCCCCAGCATTTT. Amino acids: CASSLDLGDYRPQHF.

The chain links TRBV28 to TRBJ2-7; D could derive from TRBD1 or TRBD2 (6 bases each). This CDR3 has 15 amino acids. Germline lookup yields CDR1 MDHEN and CDR2 SYDVKM. V gave up 6 bases and J gave up 7 bases, with 22 bases separating them. CDR3 region: CASSLAPRDKSEQYF. CDR3 nucleotides: TGTGCCAGCAGCTTAGCGCCGCGGGACAAATCTGAGCAGTACTTC.

This clonotype was seen many times. V and J are TRBV19 and TRBJ1-2, with TRBD1 as a possible D gene (5 bases). The V gene lost 3 bases and the J gene lost 8 bases, with 22 bases spanning the gap. The germline gives CDR1 LNHDA, CDR2 SQIVND (reference sequence). This CDR3 is 16 amino acids long. CDR3: CASSMVRGYLGSGYTF. The DNA of the CDR3 is TGTGCCAGTAGTATGGTACGGGGGTACCTCGGCAGCGGCTACACCTTC. The full variable domain, completed using reference TRBV19 and TRBJ1-2, is DGGITQSPKYLFRKEGQNVTLSCEQNLNHDAMYWYRQDPGQGLRLIYYSQIVNDFQKGDIAEGYSVSREKKESFPLTVTSAQKNPTAFYLCASSMVRGYLGSGYTFGSGTRLTVV.

This chain joins TRBV5-1 and TRBJ2-2; 7 bases are a match to TRBD2. In germline, CDR1 is SGHRS, CDR2 YFSETQ. The CDR3 consists of 16 residues. V gave up 4 bases and J gave up 3 bases; unmatched junction bases: 9. Here the CDR3 DNA reads TGCGCCAGCAGCCCCCCCGAACGGGGGGACACCGGGGAGCTGTTTTTT. It codes for CASSPPERGDTGELFF.

This clonotype was found many times. The genes are TRBV11-2 and TRBJ2-7; D may match TRBD1 or TRBD2 (5 bases each). Looked up from germline, CDR1 is SGHAT and CDR2 is FQNNGV. Trimming left V 3 bases short and J 3 bases short, with 21 bases between. The CDR3 is made up of 17 amino acids. The DNA for the CDR3 is TGTGCCAGCAGCTTCGTAGTCCCCGGGACCCAGAGCTACGAGCAGTACTTC. Its protein is CASSFVVPGTQSYEQYF.

This clonotype occurred many times. The V and J genes are TRBV13 and TRBJ2-7; the D gene is possibly TRBD2 (5 bases). The V gene lost 5 bases and the J gene lost 0 bases, with 11 bases spanning the gap. CDR1 and CDR2 (germline): PRHDT, FYEKMQ (reference sequence). The CDR3 has 14 amino acids. CDR3 sequence: CASSLGVHSYEQYF. In DNA form, the CDR3 reads TGTGCCAGCAGCCTCGGGGTTCACTCCTACGAGCAGTACTTC. Full variable domain (outside the CDR3, taken from reference TRBV13 and TRBJ2-7): AAGVIQSPRHLIKEKRETATLKCYPIPRHDTVYWYQQGPGQDPQFLISFYEKMQSDKGSIPDRFSAQQFSDYHSELNMSSLELGDSALYFCASSLGVHSYEQYFGPGTRLTVT.

This clonotype was picked up many times. The J gene is TRBJ1-1, the V gene TRBV7-9; weak D call: TRBD1 (5 bases). The CDR3 totals 14 residues. Germline values: CDR1 SEHNR, CDR2 FQNEAQ (reference sequence). V lost 5 bases and J 5 bases, leaving 15 bases between the germline ends. In DNA form, the CDR3 reads TGTGCCAGCAGCCCAGGGCCTCCCGGGACTGAAGCTTTCTTT. It codes for CASSPGPPGTEAFF.

Ten or more counts support this clonotype. The genes are TRBV6-5 and TRBJ2-5; tentative D call: TRBD1 (6 bases). The germline V gene encodes CDR1 MNHEY and CDR2 SVGAGI. The germline V and J ends were trimmed by 4 bases and 5 bases, with 14 bases remaining between them. This CDR3 region has 14 residues. The CDR3 coding sequence is TGTGCCAGCAGTTCTCAGGGGATGGTGGAGACCCAGTACTTC. It is translated as CASSSQGMVETQYF.

The chain is built from TRBV28 and TRBJ2-7; D possibly corresponds to TRBD1 (5 bases). The V and J ends lost 4 bases and 0 bases respectively, with 10 bases between them. The CDR3 has 14 amino acids. Per germline, CDR1 MDHEN and CDR2 SYDVKM. In DNA form, the CDR3 reads TGTGCCAGCAGTTCTACAGGCGACTCCTACGAGCAGTACTTC. Protein product: CASSSTGDSYEQYF.

This clonotype was seen repeatedly, ten times or more. V is TRBV2 and J is TRBJ1-1, with D uncertain. CDR1 is SNHLY, CDR2 FYNNEI, per germline. This CDR3 has 12 residues. Between the trimmed V and J ends, which lost 3 bases and 3 bases, there was a span of 5 bases. CDR3 DNA: TGTGCCAGCAGTGATACGCACACTGAAGCTTTCTTT. Translating gives CASSDTHTEAFF.

Ten or more counts support this clonotype. The chain has TRBV12-3 or TRBV12-4 and TRBJ2-2; D ambiguous. The V end was cut by 0 bases, the J end by 6 bases, with 5 bases between. The CDR3 spans 13 residues. CDR3 amino acids: CASSLAVAGELFF. In DNA, the CDR3 is TGTGCCAGCAGTTTAGCCGTGGCCGGGGAGCTGTTTTTT.

This clonotype was picked up many times. The chain couples TRBV18 to TRBJ1-1; unclear D gene. The germline gives CDR1 KGHSH, CDR2 LQKENI. CDR3 length equals 13 residues. Trimming pared 6 bases from V and 5 bases from J, leaving 13 bases between. CDR3 DNA sequence: TGTGCCAGCTCCACCTCAACGGAGACTGAAGCTTTCTTT. Its translation: CASSTSTETEAFF.

V gene TRBV20-1 combines with J gene TRBJ2-7; 7 bases fit TRBD2. The length of the CDR3 is 14 residues. Germline trimming cut 6 bases from V and 2 bases from J; bases unmatched to any gene: 10. Germline V gene lookup returns CDR1 DFQATT and CDR2 SNEGSKA (reference sequence). The CDR3 DNA is TGCAGTGCGCAGACGCTAGCGGAGCCCTACGAGCAGTACTTC. Its protein product is CSAQTLAEPYEQYF.